The present T cell receptor beta chain was sequenced within a study of CD8 T cells in ankylosing spondylitis. Study outcomes and limitations: Some motif variants had been reported before (in reactive arthritis synovial fluid and blood). Ankylosing spondylitis blood seemed to carry a telltale TCR beta motif made of under ten highly homologous variants.

By quantitative 5'-RACE with molecular barcodes, the TCR beta libraries were made. TCRdb used MiXCR to reprocess the 5' RACE reads, holding one entry per CDR3 protein. The data contain about 240,000 distinct CDR3 sequences, around 9.1% of them seen just once; the ten biggest clones take up approximately 6.2%. CDR3 size: 14 residues. Trimming took 6 bases from V and 8 from J; bases not matched to a gene: 8. This clonotype was detected many times. Its target is not known. This clonotype was sampled from a male donor with ankylosing spondylitis or in good health (not recorded which). The source material was blood, either unsorted or a sorted T cell fraction (not recorded which). The chain employs TRBV12-3 or TRBV12-4 and TRBJ1-4; 8 nucleotides agree with TRBD1. The CDR3 sequence is CASSPAGTGEKLFF. DNA of the CDR3: TGTGCCAGCAGCCCAGCTGGGACAGGAGAAAAACTGTTTTTT.